This T cell receptor (beta chain) was sequenced for a study of beta chain features in type 1 diabetes. Across the whole study: Patients were similar to healthy donors in age and gender (as well as in cell yields). Overall study results and limits: Patients' naive, central memory and regulatory TCRB repertoires appeared more alike than those of healthy donors.

This clone was counted a few times. Antigen: not known. Other DNA sequences within the sample encode an identical CDR3. CD4+ cells of the naive, central memory, regulatory and stem cell-like memory types were sorted via CD45RO/CCR7/CD25/CD127/CD95/CD27. What was sequenced were expressed TCRB transcripts, since all of the isolated RNA had been reverse transcribed. Using immunoSEQ multiplex PCR, the repertoire was profiled, and TCRdb retains in-frame clones only, with some absent. The sample records more than 120,000 clones, around 9.3% being singletons. The germline V gene has CDR1 MGHRA and CDR2 YSYEKL. There are 16 residues in the CDR3. Trimming removed 1 base from V and 5 bases from J; junction bases left unmatched: 10.

The specimen sequenced was naive CD4+ T cells from blood. This rearrangement joins TRBV4-1 to TRBJ2-5, with TRBD2 matching over 7 bases. The clonotype originates from a young man in good health. CDR3 sequence reads: CASSQGRAGQWETQYF. The CDR3 bases are TGCGCCAGCAGCCAAGGGCGAGCGGGGCAATGGGAGACCCAGTACTTC.